Listed here are 26 T cell receptor beta chains from one sample, sequenced in a study of shared clonotypes between healthy human individuals. The method was immunoSEQ multiplex PCR; TCRdb's version includes in-frame clones alone and lacks a portion of them. The data contain about 2.2 million clones, roughly 95% of them singletons. Cells designated naive CD8 were CD45RO-negative and were positively selected for CCR7, with terminally differentiated effector memory CD45RA+ cells excluded. Sequences were obtained from naive CD8+ T cells from PBMCs. These receptors were collected from a man aged 18 to 30 in good health. Some clones in this sample may be carry-over from other donors' samples.

The V gene is TRBV5-8, the J gene TRBJ2-3; no firm D call. Germline CDR1 reads SGHTS; CDR2 reads YDEGEE. The CDR3 runs 13 residues. Trimming removed 3 bases from V and 0 bases from J, with 5 bases in between. The CDR3 sequence: CASSSISTDTQYF. The CDR3 DNA sequence: TGTGCCAGCAGCTCTATTAGCACAGATACGCAGTATTTT.

As regards this clone: Other DNA sequences in this specimen translate into the identical CDR3. The chain uses TRBV27 and TRBJ1-5, with TRBD1 as a possible D gene (6 bases). The CDR3 length is 13 residues. The V end lost 3 bases, the J end lost 6 bases, and 9 bases lay between the germline ends. Germline V lookup: CDR1 MNHEY, CDR2 SMNVEV (reference sequence). The CDR3 loop reads CASSLGAGQPQHF. DNA of the CDR3: TGTGCCAGCAGTTTGGGGGCCGGTCAGCCCCAGCATTTT.

This chain joins TRBV4-3 and TRBJ2-1; 10 bases are shared with TRBD2. Looked up from germline, CDR1 is LGHNA and CDR2 is YSLEER. This CDR3 is built from 15 residues. With V trimmed by 0 bases and J by 15 bases, 11 bases remained unmatched. CDR3 region: CASSQDRSGRAHRFF. In nucleotides, the CDR3 is TGCGCCAGCAGCCAAGATCGGAGCGGGAGGGCCCACCGGTTCTTC.

This clone was recorded once. CDR3 nucleotide sequence: TGTGCCAGCAGTCCCCTCAGCAGCCTACCCTACGAGCAGTACTTC. Residues: CASSPLSSLPYEQYF. The chain carries TRBV27 and TRBJ2-7; D is uncertain. V was pared by 5 bases and J by 2 bases, with 16 bases between. CDR3 size: 15 residues. In germline, CDR1 is MNHEY, CDR2 SMNVEV (reference sequence).

The V and J genes are TRBV2 and TRBJ2-2, with D maybe TRBD2 (6 bases). Per the germline V gene, CDR1 is SNHLY and CDR2 is FYNNEI. V was clipped by 2 bases and J by 4 bases, with 14 bases between them. The CDR3 is made up of 16 amino acids. The CDR3 DNA reads as TGTGCCAGCAGTGAATACGGGACTCGGGCCACCGGGGAGCTGTTTTTT. Its translation: CASSEYGTRATGELFF.

V is TRBV4-3 and J is TRBJ2-1; 10 nucleotides agree with TRBD2. CDR3 length equals 17 residues. Germline V gene lookup returns CDR1 LGHNA and CDR2 YSLEER. Unmatched junction bases numbered 7, after V lost 4 bases and J lost 1 base. The CDR3 coding sequence is TGCGCCAGCAGCCGGAGCGGGAGGGCAACGTCCTACAATGAGCAGTTCTTC. It translates to CASSRSGRATSYNEQFF.

The chain carries TRBV29-1 and TRBJ2-5, with 7 bases fitting TRBD1. V dropped 6 bases and J dropped 4; count of bases not matched to a gene: 2. This CDR3 region has 11 residues. Germline loops: CDR1 SQVTM, CDR2 ANQGSEA. The CDR3 loop reads CSVRTGETQYF. CDR3 in DNA: TGCAGCGTGAGGACAGGAGAGACCCAGTACTTC.

The chain combines TRBV18 with TRBJ2-7, with 10 bases matching TRBD1. CDR1 is KGHSH and CDR2 is LQKENI in the germline V gene. V gave up 6 bases and J gave up 7 bases; unmatched junction bases: 12. The CDR3 length is 15 residues. CDR3 DNA: TGTGCCAGCTCGACCGGGACAGGGGTGGAACGGGAGCAGTACTTC. Translated: CASSTGTGVEREQYF.

The chain employs TRBV11-3 and TRBJ1-1, with 8 bases fitting TRBD1. There are 13 residues in the CDR3. Per the germline V gene, CDR1 is SGHNT and CDR2 is YENEEA. J lost 6 bases, V lost 5 bases, and 5 bases had no gene match. CDR3 sequence (DNA): TGTGCCAGCAGCCTCGGGACAGGCTCTGAAGCTTTCTTT. It yields the protein CASSLGTGSEAFF.

The V call is TRBV2, the J call TRBJ2-4; possible D gene TRBD2, 6 bases. CDR3 length: 12 residues. Trimming cost V 7 bases and J 4 bases, with 8 bases left between them. CDR1 and CDR2 (germline): SNHLY, FYNNEI. The CDR3 nucleotides read TGTGCCAGCATCGGGACTAAAAACATTCAGTACTTC. This encodes CASIGTKNIQYF.

This clone was detected once. The rearrangement joins TRBV7-9 to TRBJ2-2, with a tentative D call TRBD2 (6 bases). CDR1 SEHNR and CDR2 FQNEAQ come from the germline V gene (reference sequence). The V end was cut by 0 bases, the J end by 1 base, with 12 bases between. The CDR3 extends over 17 amino acids. CDR3 nucleotide sequence: TGTGCCAGCAGCTTAGCACCCGCGGGAATGAACACCGGGGAGCTGTTTTTT. Encoded protein: CASSLAPAGMNTGELFF.

The chain uses TRBV7-2 and TRBJ2-3, with 14 bases aligning to TRBD2. The CDR3 runs to 17 residues. Germline trimming cut 3 bases from V and 6 bases from J; bases unmatched to any gene: 8. Germline values: CDR1 SGHTA, CDR2 FQGNSA. In DNA, the CDR3 is TGTGCCAGCAGCTTCGGACTAGCGGGAGGCTCCGGGGATACGCAGTATTTT. This encodes CASSFGLAGGSGDTQYF.

This chain joins TRBV27 and TRBJ2-7, with 11 positions matching TRBD2. Germline CDR1 MNHEY, CDR2 SMNVEV (reference sequence). This CDR3 comprises 15 residues. Trimming removed 6 bases from V and 3 bases from J; junction bases left unmatched: 7. CDR3 residues: CASRPTSGSYYEQYF. The CDR3 nucleotides are TGTGCCAGCAGACCTACTAGCGGGAGCTACTACGAGCAGTACTTC.

The J gene is TRBJ2-1, the V gene TRBV4-1; D is uncertain. The CDR3 is made up of 15 amino acids. The germline gives CDR1 MGHRA, CDR2 YSYEKL. Trimming took 3 bases from V and 6 from J, leaving 15 bases between them. CDR3 sequence reads: CASSQAPGSGNEQFF. The CDR3, as DNA: TGCGCCAGCAGCCAGGCCCCTGGGTCGGGCAATGAGCAGTTCTTC.

The chain combines TRBV4-1 with TRBJ2-1; D perhaps matches TRBD2 (6 bases). Germline lookup yields CDR1 MGHRA and CDR2 YSYEKL. The CDR3 runs 17 residues. The germline V and J ends were trimmed by 0 bases and 0 bases, with 12 bases remaining between them. The CDR3 spells CASSQDWGLSSYNEQFF. The CDR3, as DNA: TGCGCCAGCAGCCAAGATTGGGGACTGAGCTCCTACAATGAGCAGTTCTTC.

This chain connects TRBV15 to TRBJ2-2, with no clear D. V lost 0 bases to trimming and J lost 6 bases, with 5 bases between them. CDR1 is LNHNV and CDR2 is YYDKDF in the germline V gene (reference sequence). There are 13 residues in the CDR3. CDR3 DNA: TGTGCCACCAGCAGAGACCGTGCCGGGGAGCTGTTTTTT. The encoded protein is CATSRDRAGELFF.

The CDR3 sequence: CASSLTLGAGVGRNEQFF. The CDR3 DNA is TGTGCCAGCAGTTTAACCCTCGGGGCGGGAGTAGGTAGGAATGAGCAGTTCTTC. The chain employs TRBV27 and TRBJ2-1; 7 nucleotides line up with TRBD2. The length of the CDR3 is 18 residues. V was pared by 2 bases and J by 7 bases, with 17 bases of the junction left unmatched. Germline CDR1 is MNHEY and CDR2 is SMNVEV (reference sequence).

The V call is TRBV9, the J call TRBJ1-1, with D perhaps TRBD1 (6 bases). CDR1 SGDLS and CDR2 YYNGEE come from the germline V gene. This CDR3 has 17 amino acids. Trimming took 3 bases from V and 1 from J, leaving 19 bases between them. The CDR3, as DNA: TGTGCCAGCAGCGCCCATCCACTTCCGGGACAGAACACTGAAGCTTTCTTT. This codes for CASSAHPLPGQNTEAFF.

Regarding this clone: The same CDR3 can be traced to other DNA sequences in this sample. V and J are TRBV7-7 and TRBJ2-5, with a possible D match to TRBD1 (6 bases). The CDR3 runs to 13 residues. V was cut by 4 bases and J by 4 bases, with 10 bases left in between. Per germline, CDR1 SSHAT and CDR2 FNYEAQ (reference sequence). The CDR3 DNA sequence: TGTGCCAGCAGCTCCGGGACAAGAGAGACCCAGTACTTC. Its protein is CASSSGTRETQYF.

The chain is built from TRBV4-1 and TRBJ2-3, with TRBD2 as a possible D gene (6 bases). Trimming left V 4 bases short and J 8 bases short, with 19 bases between. The CDR3 extends over 15 amino acids. Germline CDR1 and CDR2: MGHRA and YSYEKL. The CDR3 DNA reads as TGCGCCAGCAGCCCGCAAGCGGGCGGGCAGGCTACGCAGTATTTT. Its translation is CASSPQAGGQATQYF.

The chain links TRBV15 to TRBJ1-2; perhaps TRBD1 as D (5 bases). The CDR3 has 14 amino acids. Looked up from germline, CDR1 is LNHNV and CDR2 is YYDKDF (reference sequence). V shed 0 bases and J shed 3 bases, with 8 bases lying between them. The CDR3 region has the DNA TGTGCCACCAGCAGAGATGGGGGAGACTATGGCTACACCTTC. It yields the protein CATSRDGGDYGYTF.

The chain employs TRBV6-1 and TRBJ1-2; 10 nucleotides align to TRBD1. The CDR3 has 15 residues. The J segment lost 3 bases and the V segment lost 4 bases, leaving 5 bases of the junction unmatched. Germline CDR1 is MNHNS and CDR2 is SASEGT. The CDR3 spells CASSGGTGADYGYTF. The CDR3 DNA is TGTGCCAGCAGTGGGGGGACAGGGGCGGACTATGGCTACACCTTC.

The chain has TRBV7-2 and TRBJ1-1; 11 bases fit TRBD1. CDR1 is SGHTA and CDR2 is FQGNSA in the germline V gene. The length of the CDR3 is 16 residues. V shed 4 bases, J shed 4 bases, and the junction held 8 bases outside the gene matches. The DNA of the CDR3 is TGTGCCAGCAGCTCCTCTGGACAGGGGGCACTCACTGAAGCTTTCTTT. It specifies CASSSSGQGALTEAFF.

The V gene is TRBV11-2, the J gene TRBJ2-4; tentatively, D is TRBD1 (6 bases). V lost 4 bases to trimming and J lost 0 bases, with 22 bases between them. Per the germline V gene, CDR1 is SGHAT and CDR2 is FQNNGV. CDR3 size: 19 residues. The CDR3 DNA reads as TGTGCCAGCAGCTCAAGACTATTACAGGGTGCAGTAGCCAAAAACATTCAGTACTTC. Its translation is CASSSRLLQGAVAKNIQYF. Combining the CDR3 with reference TRBV11-2 and TRBJ2-4 gives the whole variable domain EAGVAQSPRYKIIEKRQSVAFWCNPISGHATLYWYQQILGQGPKLLIQFQNNGVVDDSQLPKDRFSAERLKGVDSTLKIQPAKLEDSAVYLCASSSRLLQGAVAKNIQYFGAGTRLSVL.

This clone was detected ten times or more. This rearrangement joins TRBV19 to TRBJ2-7; 9 bases map to TRBD2. Losses at the gene ends were 5 bases for V and 3 bases for J; bases not matched to a gene: 5. CDR3 length: 14 amino acids. Per germline, CDR1 LNHDA and CDR2 SQIVND (reference sequence). The CDR3: CASSFSGSYYEQYF. As DNA, the CDR3 is TGTGCCAGTAGTTTTAGCGGGAGTTACTACGAGCAGTACTTC.

This chain joins TRBV19 and TRBJ2-7; maybe TRBD2 (6 bases). The CDR3 has 17 amino acids. V lost 1 base and J 0 bases, leaving 16 bases between the germline ends. Germline V gene lookup returns CDR1 LNHDA and CDR2 SQIVND (reference sequence). The CDR3 nucleotides read TGTGCCAGTAGTATAGCCATTTTAGCGGAGGGCTCCTACGAGCAGTACTTC. Encoded protein: CASSIAILAEGSYEQYF.